Listed below are T cell receptor beta chains from one sample, sequenced in a study of blood T cell repertoires in COVID-19. The method was immunoSEQ multiplex PCR; TCRdb's version includes in-frame clones alone and lacks a portion of them. The sample has around 370,000 clones, 85% to 90% seen once. The sequencing sample was made of PBMCs or T cells enriched from blood (not recorded which). The receptors were sampled from a woman between 18 and 29 years old who had recovered from COVID-19. CDR3s include the opening cysteine and the closing phenylalanine or tryptophan. D genes are given only for firm matches. Rows may omit the clone size; those that give it use once, few, many or a size class.

V gene: TRBV27
CDR3 length: 16
D gene: TRBD1
clone size: once
J gene: TRBJ1-2
CDR3 protein: CASSSDPRTGDYGYTF
CDR3 DNA: TGTGCCAGCAGTTCCGACCCTCGGACAGGGGACTATGGCTACACCTTC

V gene: TRBV3-1/TRBV3-2
CDR3 length: 18
D gene: -
clone size: -
J gene: TRBJ1-5
CDR3 protein: CASSQEVARFYSNQPQHF
CDR3 DNA: TGTGCCAGCAGCCAAGAAGTCGCCAGATTTTATAGCAATCAGCCCCAGCATTTT

V gene: TRBV19
CDR3 length: 15
D gene: -
clone size: once
J gene: TRBJ1-2
CDR3 protein: CASKVFPGANYGYTF
CDR3 DNA: TGTGCCAGTAAAGTATTCCCCGGAGCTAACTATGGCTACACCTTC

V gene: TRBV25-1
CDR3 length: 16
D gene: -
clone size: -
J gene: TRBJ1-4
CDR3 protein: CASSLPLGRGDEKLFF
CDR3 DNA: TGTGCCAGCAGTCTCCCCCTCGGCAGGGGAGATGAAAAACTGTTTTTT

V gene: TRBV19
CDR3 length: 15
D gene: TRBD2
clone size: once
J gene: TRBJ2-3
CDR3 protein: CASSETSGNTDTQYF
CDR3 DNA: TGTGCCAGTAGTGAGACTAGCGGGAACACAGATACGCAGTATTTT

V gene: TRBV19
CDR3 length: 11
D gene: -
clone size: once
J gene: TRBJ2-7
CDR3 protein: CATEGEGEQYF
CDR3 DNA: TGTGCCACTGAAGGCGAGGGAGAGCAGTACTTC

V gene: TRBV7-6
CDR3 length: 16
D gene: TRBD2
clone size: -
J gene: TRBJ2-7
CDR3 protein: CASSPDLAGVTYEQYF
CDR3 DNA: TGTGCCAGCAGCCCCGACCTAGCGGGGGTAACCTACGAGCAGTACTTC

V gene: TRBV10-1
CDR3 length: 11
D gene: -
clone size: -
J gene: TRBJ2-7
CDR3 protein: CASSDGTRQYF
CDR3 DNA: TGCGCCAGCAGTGACGGGACACGGCAGTACTTC

V gene: TRBV18
CDR3 length: 15
D gene: TRBD2
clone size: -
J gene: TRBJ2-7
CDR3 protein: CASSRPGLALPEQYF
CDR3 DNA: TGTGCCAGCTCAAGGCCGGGACTAGCGCTACCTGAGCAGTACTTC

V gene: TRBV11-2
CDR3 length: 15
D gene: TRBD2
clone size: -
J gene: TRBJ2-3
CDR3 protein: CASSASGGRADTQYF
CDR3 DNA: TGTGCCAGCAGCGCGAGCGGGGGGAGAGCAGATACGCAGTATTTT

V gene: TRBV6-5
CDR3 length: 14
D gene: TRBD1
clone size: -
J gene: TRBJ1-6
CDR3 protein: CASSPGTGDSPLHF
CDR3 DNA: TGTGCCAGCAGCCCCGGGACAGGGGATTCACCCCTCCACTTT

V gene: TRBV6-5
CDR3 length: 15
D gene: -
clone size: once
J gene: TRBJ2-7
CDR3 protein: CASRPALTVPYEQYF
CDR3 DNA: TGTGCCAGCAGGCCCGCGTTGACAGTTCCCTACGAGCAGTACTTC

V gene: TRBV19
CDR3 length: 12
D gene: TRBD1
clone size: -
J gene: TRBJ1-2
CDR3 protein: CASSMGTGGYTF
CDR3 DNA: TGTGCCAGTAGTATGGGGACAGGGGGCTACACCTTC

V gene: TRBV19
CDR3 length: 16
D gene: TRBD2
clone size: -
J gene: TRBJ2-5
CDR3 protein: CASSRSSGGQRETQYF
CDR3 DNA: TGTGCCAGTAGTAGGTCTAGCGGGGGTCAACGGGAGACCCAGTACTTC

V gene: TRBV7-6
CDR3 length: 13
D gene: -
clone size: -
J gene: TRBJ1-1
CDR3 protein: CASSSTGVTEAFF
CDR3 DNA: TGTGCCAGCAGTTCAACAGGAGTTACTGAAGCTTTCTTT

V gene: TRBV30
CDR3 length: 11
D gene: -
clone size: -
J gene: TRBJ1-3
CDR3 protein: CAWTGGNTIYF
CDR3 DNA: TGTGCCTGGACGGGAGGAAACACCATATATTTT

V gene: TRBV6-5
CDR3 length: 15
D gene: TRBD1
clone size: once
J gene: TRBJ2-2
CDR3 protein: CASSLTGGFGGELFF
CDR3 DNA: TGTGCCAGCAGTCTGACAGGGGGCTTCGGCGGGGAGCTGTTTTTT